These 19 T cell receptor beta chains came from one sample sequenced in a study of shared clonotypes between healthy human individuals. Some clones are missing from TCRdb's copy, which holds only in-frame ones; the method was immunoSEQ multiplex PCR. The table shows approximately 840,000 clones, with about 96% occurring only once. Terminally differentiated effector memory CD45RA+ cells were excluded by CCR7 positive selection of CD45RO-negative cells. Material for sequencing was naive CD8+ T cells sorted from blood. The receptors shown here come from a man aged 30-40 years in good health.

As concerns this clone: The same CDR3 can be traced to other DNA sequences in this sample. The CDR3 here is CASSVTGDTGELFF. The DNA for the CDR3 is TGTGCCAGCAGTGTGACAGGGGACACCGGGGAGCTGTTTTTT. This chain connects TRBV28 to TRBJ2-2, with TRBD1 matching over 8 bases. The V and J ends lost 5 bases and 3 bases, in that order; junction bases with no gene match: 2. The CDR3 covers 14 residues. Germline V gives CDR1 MDHEN, CDR2 SYDVKM.

The chain combines TRBV13 with TRBJ2-7; D remains unclear. This CDR3 comprises 15 residues. CDR1 is PRHDT, CDR2 FYEKMQ, per germline (reference sequence). V lost 5 bases to trimming and J lost 0 bases, with 14 bases between them. In DNA, the CDR3 is TGTGCCAGCAGCCCCGCGGCGGCATCCTCCTACGAGCAGTACTTC. Translating it yields CASSPAAASSYEQYF.

The rearrangement links TRBV6-5 to TRBJ2-7, with 8 nucleotides matching TRBD1. This CDR3 has 16 residues. CDR1 is MNHEY and CDR2 is SVGAGI in the germline V gene. V was clipped by 2 bases and J by 3 bases; unmatched bases: 9. CDR3 DNA: TGTGCCAGCAGTTACGAGGGGACAGGAAGGGGCTACGAGCAGTACTTC. Its protein is CASSYEGTGRGYEQYF.

V and J are TRBV29-1 and TRBJ2-7; 12 bases map to TRBD2. The germline gives CDR1 SQVTM, CDR2 ANQGSEA. This CDR3 is 18 amino acids long. Trimming at V came to 1 base and at J to 4 bases, leaving 14 bases not matched to a gene. The CDR3: CSVEGEPHPGTSGYEQYF. As DNA, the CDR3 is TGCAGCGTTGAAGGGGAACCCCACCCCGGGACTAGCGGGTACGAGCAGTACTTC.

V is TRBV18 and J is TRBJ2-2; the D is unclear. This CDR3 is 15 amino acids long. Germline V gene lookup returns CDR1 KGHSH and CDR2 LQKENI. V lost 4 bases to trimming and J lost 1 base, with 10 bases between them. CDR3 sequence: CASSQEPLNTGELFF. CDR3 nucleotide sequence: TGTGCCAGCTCACAGGAACCCCTGAACACCGGGGAGCTGTTTTTT.

The chain joins TRBV11-2 to TRBJ2-1, with D unresolved. V lost 5 bases and J lost 9, with 8 bases in between. The CDR3 spans 11 residues. Per the germline V gene, CDR1 is SGHAT and CDR2 is FQNNGV. DNA of the CDR3: TGTGCCAGCAGCCCCCAATCTGAGCAGTTCTTC. This translates into CASSPQSEQFF.

V and J are TRBV6-6 and TRBJ2-5; weak D call: TRBD2 (6 bases). Germline lookup yields CDR1 MNHNY and CDR2 SVGAGI (reference sequence). The CDR3 has 14 residues. Trimming pared 2 bases from V and 4 bases from J, leaving 11 bases between. The CDR3 spells CASSYLGLTETQYF. CDR3 nucleotide sequence: TGTGCCAGCAGTTACCTGGGACTTACAGAGACCCAGTACTTC.

The V and J genes are TRBV13 and TRBJ2-7; perhaps D is TRBD1 or TRBD2 (5 bases each). CDR1 PRHDT and CDR2 FYEKMQ come from the germline V gene (reference sequence). This CDR3 is built from 16 residues. The V and J ends lost 2 bases and 7 bases respectively, with 21 bases between them. The CDR3 loop is CASSLSGSGRAFEQYF. In nucleotides, the CDR3 is TGTGCCAGCAGCTTAAGTGGTTCAGGGAGAGCCTTTGAGCAGTACTTC.

The chain combines TRBV27 with TRBJ2-7, with 12 bases lining up with TRBD2. V gave up 4 bases and J gave up 2 bases; unmatched junction bases: 0. This CDR3 contains 14 residues. The germline CDR1 and CDR2 sequences are MNHEY and SMNVEV (reference sequence). CDR3 residues: CASSWTSGTYEQYF. The CDR3 DNA reads TGTGCCAGCAGTTGGACTAGCGGGACCTACGAGCAGTACTTC.

About this clone: The junction shows a germline mismatch at one end, possibly a read error. V and J are TRBV7-7 and TRBJ2-1, with TRBD2 as a possible D gene (6 bases). Germline CDR1 reads SSHAT; CDR2 reads FNYEAQ (reference sequence). The CDR3 spans 15 residues. This chain's CDR3 is CASSQGEGGYNEQFF. The DNA of the CDR3 is TGTGCTAGCAGCCAGGGTGAGGGAGGCTACAATGAGCAGTTCTTC.

This clone has only one observation. The rearrangement uses TRBV4-1 and TRBJ1-5; no definite D call. Germline assignment: CDR1 MGHRA and CDR2 YSYEKL. Trimming removed 0 bases at V and 0 bases at J, with 12 bases between. This CDR3 has 17 amino acids. The CDR3 DNA is TGCGCCAGCAGCCAAGACAGGACGGATTATAGCAATCAGCCCCAGCATTTT. The encoded protein is CASSQDRTDYSNQPQHF.

The chain joins TRBV15 to TRBJ1-5; D might be TRBD1 (5 bases). CDR1 is LNHNV and CDR2 is YYDKDF in the germline V gene (reference sequence). The ends were cut back, 1 base at V and 6 bases at J, with 22 bases in the middle. The CDR3 length is 18 residues. The CDR3 DNA follows: TGTGCCACCAGCAGAGCCAGGGTAGGAGGGCCCGTGAGTCAGCCCCAGCATTTT. Amino acid sequence: CATSRARVGGPVSQPQHF.

The rearrangement joins TRBV13 to TRBJ2-7, with D unresolved. Trimming stripped 0 bases from V and 2 bases from J, with 5 bases between. Germline V CDR1 and CDR2: PRHDT, FYEKMQ (reference sequence). This CDR3 contains 13 residues. In DNA, the CDR3 is TGTGCCAGCAGCTTAGGGATGACCTACGAGCAGTACTTC. This sequence encodes CASSLGMTYEQYF. Based on the CDR3 plus reference TRBV13 and TRBJ2-7, the full variable domain is AAGVIQSPRHLIKEKRETATLKCYPIPRHDTVYWYQQGPGQDPQFLISFYEKMQSDKGSIPDRFSAQQFSDYHSELNMSSLELGDSALYFCASSLGMTYEQYFGPGTRLTVT.

The DNA for the CDR3 is TGCGCCAGCAGCTTGGAAACCCGACAGGGGGGATACGAGCAGTACTTC. Its translation: CASSLETRQGGYEQYF. This chain connects TRBV5-1 to TRBJ2-7, with 9 bases lining up with TRBD1. This CDR3 has 16 amino acids. CDR1 is SGHRS, CDR2 YFSETQ, per germline. The ends lost 0 bases at V and 4 bases at J; junction bases unmatched: 8.

The rearrangement joins TRBV13 to TRBJ1-4; 7 positions agree with TRBD1. Losses at the gene ends were 2 bases for V and 8 bases for J; bases not matched to a gene: 11. Germline loops: CDR1 PRHDT, CDR2 FYEKMQ (reference sequence). The CDR3 extends over 16 amino acids. The CDR3 protein is CASSLYLTGRGEKLFF. The DNA of the CDR3 is TGTGCCAGCAGCTTATACTTGACAGGGAGGGGAGAAAAACTGTTTTTT.

The CDR3 DNA reads as TGTGCCAGCAGCCAGTCCCTACTAGCGGGAGGGTACCCTCCTAGCACAGATACGCAGTATTTT. Its translation is CASSQSLLAGGYPPSTDTQYF. The chain has TRBV7-3 and TRBJ2-3; TRBD2 agrees at 13 bases. The CDR3 sequence is 21 residues long. With 5 bases clipped from V and 0 bases from J, the junction kept 17 bases outside the gene matches. CDR1 and CDR2 (germline): SGHTA, FQGTGA.

This chain uses TRBV15 with TRBJ2-6; TRBD1 aligns across 8 bases. CDR3 size: 17 residues. V was pared by 1 base and J by 1 base, with 3 bases of the junction left unmatched. The germline V gene encodes CDR1 LNHNV and CDR2 YYDKDF (reference sequence). CDR3 residues: CATSRGRTGSGANVLTF. The CDR3 bases are TGTGCCACCAGCAGAGGGAGGACAGGGTCTGGGGCCAACGTCCTGACTTTC.

This clone has just a few counts. The chain uses TRBV30 and TRBJ1-2, with D uncertain. The CDR3 sequence is 13 residues long. Per germline, CDR1 GTSNPN and CDR2 SVGIG (reference sequence). Trimming stripped 5 bases from V and 2 bases from J, with 12 bases between. CDR3 protein: CAWVGGSNYGYTF. For the CDR3, the DNA is TGTGCCTGGGTTGGTGGCAGCAACTATGGCTACACCTTC.

This rearrangement joins TRBV30 to TRBJ1-1; TRBD1 might be the D (5 bases). The V gene lost 0 bases and the J gene lost 3 bases, with 11 bases spanning the gap. Germline V gene lookup returns CDR1 GTSNPN and CDR2 SVGIG (reference sequence). CDR3 size: 14 residues. The CDR3 reads CAWSVQGVYTEAFF. The CDR3 DNA follows: TGTGCCTGGAGTGTACAAGGGGTGTACACTGAAGCTTTCTTT.